These 6 T cell receptor beta chains came from one sample sequenced in a study of blood T cell repertoires in COVID-19. Here immunoSEQ multiplex PCR was the method, and the copy in TCRdb shows in-frame clones only, minus some. The sample shows 90,000 to 150,000 clones, roughly four fifths of them seen only once. The source material was peripheral blood. The source of these receptors is a human donor in a cohort sampled during active COVID-19.

V and J are TRBV15 and TRBJ2-5; maybe TRBD1 (6 bases). The germline V gene encodes CDR1 LNHNV and CDR2 YYDKDF (reference sequence). With 2 bases removed from V and 2 bases from J, the gap between germline ends came to 15 bases. CDR3 length: 16 amino acids. CDR3 nucleotide sequence: TGTGCCACCAGCAGATCCCAGGGGCCCATACAAGAGACCCAGTACTTC. Protein product: CATSRSQGPIQETQYF.

This clone was seen once. The genes are TRBV18 and TRBJ2-2, with 10 bases lining up with TRBD2. The CDR3 sequence is 16 residues long. Germline CDR1 KGHSH, CDR2 LQKENI. After removal of 2 bases from V and 6 bases from J, the junction contained 6 bases not matched to a gene. CDR3 amino acids: CASSPGASGRPGELFF. Here the CDR3 DNA reads TGTGCCAGCTCACCAGGGGCTAGCGGGAGACCCGGGGAGCTGTTTTTT.

The chain combines TRBV6-2 or TRBV6-3 with TRBJ2-7, with 10 bases matching TRBD2. J gave up 7 bases and V 1 base, and 1 base lay outside the gene matches. Germline-derived CDR1 and CDR2 are MNHEY and SVGEGT. This CDR3 is built from 13 residues. In DNA form, the CDR3 reads TGTGCCAGCAGTTACTTACTAGCGGGAGAGCAGTACTTC. This translates into CASSYLLAGEQYF.

The chain links TRBV30 to TRBJ2-7, with no clear D. From germline, CDR1 is GTSNPN and CDR2 SVGIG (reference sequence). The germline V and J ends were trimmed by 2 bases and 3 bases, with 14 bases remaining between them. CDR3 length: 14 amino acids. The CDR3 DNA sequence: TGTGCCTGGAGTCTCCCCACCCCCTACTACGAGCAGTACTTC. It is translated as CAWSLPTPYYEQYF.

This chain uses TRBV20-1 with TRBJ2-7; 8 nucleotides line up with TRBD1. The CDR3 is 11 residues long. CDR1 and CDR2 from the germline V gene are DFQATT and SNEGSKA (reference sequence). Trimming cost V 6 bases and J 5 bases; bases outside gene matches: 3. CDR3 region: CSATRGHEQYF. The DNA for the CDR3 is TGCAGTGCAACCAGGGGGCACGAGCAGTACTTC.

The rearrangement links TRBV27 to TRBJ2-7; 8 positions match TRBD1. After removal of 4 bases from V and 0 bases from J, the junction contained 5 bases not matched to a gene. The CDR3 extends over 15 amino acids. Germline V gene sequence: CDR1 MNHEY, CDR2 SMNVEV (reference sequence). The CDR3: CASSWTGLSSYEQYF. Written as DNA, the CDR3 is TGTGCCAGCAGTTGGACAGGGCTCAGCTCCTACGAGCAGTACTTC.